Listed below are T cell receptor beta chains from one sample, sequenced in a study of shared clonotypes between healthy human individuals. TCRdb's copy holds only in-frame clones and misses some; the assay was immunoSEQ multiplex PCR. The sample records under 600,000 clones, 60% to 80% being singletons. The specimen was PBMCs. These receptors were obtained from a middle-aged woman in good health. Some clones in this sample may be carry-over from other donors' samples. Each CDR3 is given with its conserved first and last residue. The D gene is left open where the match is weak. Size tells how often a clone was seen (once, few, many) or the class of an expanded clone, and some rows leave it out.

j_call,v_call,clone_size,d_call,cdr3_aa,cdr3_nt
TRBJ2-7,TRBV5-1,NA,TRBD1,CASSLTGGGYEQYF,TGCGCCAGCAGCCTAACAGGGGGCGGGTACGAGCAGTACTTC
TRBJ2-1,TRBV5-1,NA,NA,CASTLPGIRNNEQFF,TGCGCCAGCACCCTACCCGGGATCCGGAACAATGAGCAGTTCTTC
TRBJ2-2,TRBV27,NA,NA,CASGTSRGTGELFF,TGTGCCAGCGGGACCAGTCGTGGCACCGGGGAGCTGTTTTTT
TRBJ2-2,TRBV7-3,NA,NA,CASSLGVLGTGELFF,TGTGCCAGCAGCTTGGGGGTCCTAGGCACCGGGGAGCTGTTTTTT
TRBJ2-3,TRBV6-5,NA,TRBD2,CASSSLAGGPTDTQYF,TGTGCCAGCAGTTCCTTAGCGGGAGGGCCGACAGATACGCAGTATTTT
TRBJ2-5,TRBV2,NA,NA,CASSYNQETQYF,TGTGCCAGCAGTTATAACCAAGAGACCCAGTACTTC
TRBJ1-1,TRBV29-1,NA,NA,CSVAAGRGDTEAFF,TGCAGCGTTGCCGCGGGGAGGGGGGACACTGAAGCTTTCTTT
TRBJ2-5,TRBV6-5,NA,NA,CASSYRDRETQYF,TGTGCCAGCAGTTATAGGGATCGGGAGACCCAGTACTTC
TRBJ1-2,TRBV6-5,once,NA,CASSYSIQLWGGYTF,TGTGCCAGCAGTTACTCGATTCAGCTGTGGGGGGGCTACACCTTC
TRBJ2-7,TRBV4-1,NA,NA,CASSQEWGFEQYF,TGCGCCAGCAGCCAAGAATGGGGGTTCGAGCAGTACTTC
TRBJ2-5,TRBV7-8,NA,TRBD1,CASSFWDRGKKETQYF,TGTGCCAGCAGCTTCTGGGACAGGGGGAAAAAAGAGACCCAGTACTTC
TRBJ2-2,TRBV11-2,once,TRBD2,CASSLLASGSGELFF,TGTGCCAGCAGCTTACTAGCTAGCGGGTCCGGGGAGCTGTTTTTT
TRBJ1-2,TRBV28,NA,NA,CASSQIHGYTF,TGTGCCAGCAGTCAAATCCATGGCTACACCTTC
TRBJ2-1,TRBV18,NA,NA,CASSPRLGENEQFF,TGTGCCAGCTCACCAAGATTAGGGGAGAATGAACAGTTCTTC
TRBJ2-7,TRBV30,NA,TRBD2,CAWSGPTSGSYEQYF,TGTGCCTGGAGTGGCCCGACTAGCGGGAGCTACGAGCAGTACTTC
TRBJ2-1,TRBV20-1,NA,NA,CSATRWDEQFF,TGCAGTGCCACCCGTTGGGATGAGCAGTTCTTC
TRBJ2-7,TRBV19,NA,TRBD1,CASSSGTGVYEQYF,TGTGCCAGTAGTAGCGGGACAGGTGTCTACGAGCAGTACTTC
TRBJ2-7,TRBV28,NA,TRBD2,CASRPTSGTYEQYF,TGTGCCAGCAGGCCGACTAGCGGGACCTACGAGCAGTACTTC
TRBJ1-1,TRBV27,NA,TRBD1,CASTPDRYNTEAFF,TGTGCCAGCACCCCGGACAGGTATAACACTGAAGCTTTCTTT
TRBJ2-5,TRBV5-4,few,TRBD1,CASSLGTGGGTQYF,TGTGCCAGCAGCTTAGGGACAGGGGGGGGGACCCAGTACTTC
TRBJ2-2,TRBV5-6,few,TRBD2,CASSLGGLAGWTGELFF,TGTGCCAGCAGCTTGGGGGGACTAGCGGGATGGACCGGGGAGCTGTTTTTT
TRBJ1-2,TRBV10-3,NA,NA,CATLSPPGLSNYGYTF,TGTGCCACCCTTTCGCCTCCCGGACTGTCAAACTATGGCTACACCTTC
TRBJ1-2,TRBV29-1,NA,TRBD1,CSGRGDSGYTF,TGCAGCGGTCGCGGGGACAGTGGCTACACCTTC
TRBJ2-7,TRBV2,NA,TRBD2,CASSEGSGIDEQYF,TGTGCCAGCAGTGAAGGTAGCGGGATCGACGAGCAGTACTTC
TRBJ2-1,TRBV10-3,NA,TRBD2,CAISWTSGYPYNEQFF,TGTGCCATCAGCTGGACTAGCGGGTACCCCTACAATGAGCAGTTCTTC
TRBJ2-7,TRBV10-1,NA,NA,CASSERGAEQYF,TGCGCCAGCAGTGAGAGGGGGGCCGAGCAGTACTTC
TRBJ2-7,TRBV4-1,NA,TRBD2,CASSQALADAYEQYF,TGCGCCAGCAGCCAAGCACTAGCGGACGCCTACGAGCAGTACTTC
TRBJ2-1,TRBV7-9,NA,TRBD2,CASSLRLAGGPVIDEQFF,TGTGCCAGCAGCTTAAGACTAGCGGGAGGGCCAGTGATTGATGAGCAGTTCTTC
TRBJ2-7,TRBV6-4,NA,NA,CAQQGGLSNEQYF,TGTGCCCAGCAGGGGGGACTGAGTAACGAGCAGTACTTC
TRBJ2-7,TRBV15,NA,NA,CATSSPQGTGSSYEQYF,TGTGCCACCAGCAGCCCCCAGGGGACGGGAAGCTCCTACGAGCAGTACTTC
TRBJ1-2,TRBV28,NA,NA,CASSLFQDGYTF,TGTGCCAGCAGTTTATTCCAGGATGGCTACACCTTC
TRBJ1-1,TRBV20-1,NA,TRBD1,CSARGTAKAFF,TGCAGTGCTAGGGGGACAGCCAAGGCTTTCTTT
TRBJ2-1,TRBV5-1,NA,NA,CASSPEGRMRGVDEQFF,TGCGCCAGCAGCCCAGAGGGGCGCATGCGTGGCGTGGATGAGCAGTTCTTC
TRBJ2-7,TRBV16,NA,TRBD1,CASSQVFAGTGDYEQYF,TGTGCCAGCAGCCAAGTGTTTGCCGGGACAGGGGACTACGAGCAGTACTTC
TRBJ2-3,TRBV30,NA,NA,CAWSRSTDTQYF,TGTGCCTGGAGTCGTAGCACAGATACGCAGTATTTT
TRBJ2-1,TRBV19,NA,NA,CASSLDGYNEQFF,TGTGCCAGTAGTTTGGACGGCTACAATGAGCAGTTCTTC
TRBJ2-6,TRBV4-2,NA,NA,CASSQVGGRANVLTF,TGTGCCAGCAGCCAAGTAGGGGGGCGGGCCAACGTCCTGACTTTC
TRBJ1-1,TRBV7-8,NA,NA,CASEGQGRTEAFF,TGTGCCAGCGAGGGGCAGGGTAGGACTGAAGCTTTCTTT
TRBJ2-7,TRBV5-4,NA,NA,CASSIGPNYEQYF,TGTGCCAGCAGCATAGGACCTAACTACGAGCAGTACTTC
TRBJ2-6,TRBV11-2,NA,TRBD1,CASSFGTGRANVLTF,TGTGCCAGCAGCTTCGGGACAGGGCGGGCCAACGTCCTGACTTTC
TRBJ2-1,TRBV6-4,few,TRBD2,CASSRLAGDYNEQFF,TGTGCCAGCAGTCGACTAGCGGGAGACTACAATGAGCAGTTCTTC
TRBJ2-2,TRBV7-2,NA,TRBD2,CASSLALYWREGRGELFF,TGTGCCAGCAGCTTAGCCCTATATTGGCGGGAGGGCCGTGGGGAGCTGTTTTTT
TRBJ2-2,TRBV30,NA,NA,CAWSVPHSNTGELFF,TGTGCCTGGAGTGTACCTCACAGCAACACCGGGGAGCTGTTTTTT